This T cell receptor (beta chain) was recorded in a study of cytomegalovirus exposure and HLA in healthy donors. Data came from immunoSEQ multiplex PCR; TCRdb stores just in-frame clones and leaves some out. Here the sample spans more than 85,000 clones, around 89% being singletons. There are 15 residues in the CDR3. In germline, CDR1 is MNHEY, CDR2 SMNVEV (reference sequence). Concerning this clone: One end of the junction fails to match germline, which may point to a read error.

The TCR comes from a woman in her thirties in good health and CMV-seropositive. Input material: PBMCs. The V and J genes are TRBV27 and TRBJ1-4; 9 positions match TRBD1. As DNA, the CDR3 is TGTGCCAGCAGCTTATCCGGGACAGGGAATGAAAAACTGTTTTTT. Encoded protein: CASSLSGTGNEKLFF.